Shown below are 18 T cell receptor beta chains from a single sample sequenced in a study of CD8+CD57+ T cells in acquired aplastic anemia (dated by TCRdb to 2017 to 2018). Sequenced using an Illumina HiSeq 2000. TCR beta VDJ combination and CDR3 sequence profiling used genomic DNA as the template. TCRdb took the public reads, trimmed them with fastp at Q25, ran MiXCR for clone calling and kept in-frame beta chains. A single entry per CDR3 protein holds the most common genes and DNA from its merged rows. The sample profile shows about 190,000 distinct CDR3 sequences; roughly half of them were found once. The biggest ten clones account for about 17% of the sample. What was sequenced was sorted CD4+, CD8+, or CD8+CD57+ T cells (not recorded which) from PBMCs. Receptors were obtained from a human donor in good health, serving as a control.

This clonotype was recorded many times. This chain uses TRBV14 with TRBJ2-1; D could derive from TRBD1 or TRBD2 (5 bases each). The CDR3 spans 17 residues. The V end lost 0 bases, the J end lost 7 bases, and 19 bases lay between the germline ends. Per the germline V gene, CDR1 is SGHDN and CDR2 is FVKESK. CDR3 residues: CASSQEARLTWGNEQFF. For the CDR3, the DNA is TGTGCCAGCAGCCAAGAGGCCCGGCTCACGTGGGGGAATGAGCAGTTCTTC.

This clonotype was observed at least ten times. The chain recombines TRBV12-3 or TRBV12-4 with TRBJ1-2, with 8 positions matching TRBD1. V lost 5 bases to trimming and J lost 4 bases; unmatched junction nucleotides: 9. This CDR3 is built from 15 residues. The CDR3 region has the DNA TGTGCCAGCAGTGGTGGAGGGACAGGATCCTATGGCTACACCTTC. Translating it yields CASSGGGTGSYGYTF.

This clonotype showed up many times. The V and J genes are TRBV12-3 or TRBV12-4 and TRBJ2-1; TRBD2 matches at 9 bases. The CDR3 totals 15 residues. J gave up 2 bases and V 2 bases, and 1 base lay outside the gene matches. CDR3 amino acids: CASSLRGGAYNEQFF. The CDR3 region has the DNA TGTGCCAGCAGTTTACGCGGGGGGGCCTACAATGAGCAGTTCTTC.

The CDR3 region is CAISFVPFLGNYGYTF. As DNA, the CDR3 is TGTGCCATCAGTTTCGTACCCTTTTTGGGGAACTATGGCTACACCTTC. This sequence joins TRBV10-3 and TRBJ1-2; D is uncertain. CDR3 size: 16 residues. The V end lost 5 bases, the J end lost 2 bases, and 18 bases lay between the germline ends. CDR1 is ENHRY, CDR2 SYGVKD, per germline.

The sample holds many counts of this clonotype. The chain combines TRBV20-1 with TRBJ2-7; TRBD1 aligns across 8 bases. The CDR3 spans 16 residues. Trimming at V came to 5 bases and at J to 0 bases, leaving 12 bases not matched to a gene. Germline V gene sequence: CDR1 DFQATT, CDR2 SNEGSKA (reference sequence). CDR3 region: CSAPSTGGDFSYEQYF. In DNA form, the CDR3 reads TGCAGTGCTCCCTCTACAGGGGGAGACTTCTCCTACGAGCAGTACTTC.

This clonotype was picked up many times. This chain uses TRBV20-1 with TRBJ1-1; the D is unclear. Germline CDR1 and CDR2: DFQATT and SNEGSKA (reference sequence). The CDR3 contains 12 residues. Trimming removed 0 bases at V and 4 bases at J, with 6 bases between. CDR3 sequence: CSAREGFTEAFF. The CDR3 coding sequence is TGCAGTGCTAGAGAGGGCTTCACTGAAGCTTTCTTT.

This clonotype was recorded many times. The chain's CDR3 is CASSYGQNLNYGYTF. The CDR3 coding sequence is TGTGCCAGCAGTTACGGACAGAACCTTAACTATGGCTACACCTTC. This chain links TRBV6-2 or TRBV6-3 with TRBJ1-2; the D gene is possibly TRBD1 (6 bases). Per the germline V gene, CDR1 is MNHEY and CDR2 is SVGEGT. This CDR3 spans 15 amino acids. Trimming removed 2 bases from V and 1 base from J, with 11 bases in between.

The V and J genes are TRBV19 and TRBJ1-1; 9 bases map to TRBD1. Germline V gene data show CDR1 as LNHDA and CDR2 as SQIVND (reference sequence). Germline trimming cut 2 bases from V and 5 bases from J; bases unmatched to any gene: 6. There are 15 residues in the CDR3. The CDR3 DNA sequence: TGTGCCAGTAGTATATCAGGACAGGGGTGGACTGAAGCTTTCTTT. It specifies CASSISGQGWTEAFF.

The CDR3 loop is CAISDRGRGNEKLFF. CDR3 DNA: TGTGCCATCAGTGATAGGGGACGGGGTAATGAAAAACTGTTTTTT. This chain connects TRBV10-3 to TRBJ1-4, with D perhaps matching TRBD1 (5 bases). The length of the CDR3 is 15 residues. V lost 3 bases, J lost 4 bases, and 12 bases lay in between. Germline V lookup: CDR1 ENHRY, CDR2 SYGVKD.

The genes are TRBV20-1 and TRBJ1-2; TRBD1 is a possible D gene (5 bases). Trimming cost V 6 bases and J 1 base, with 15 bases left between them. The germline gives CDR1 DFQATT, CDR2 SNEGSKA (reference sequence). The CDR3 length is 14 residues. The CDR3 DNA sequence: TGCAGTGCCCTTGGCGGGGGGGTTAACTATGGCTACACCTTC. Protein: CSALGGGVNYGYTF.

The rearrangement joins TRBV5-5 to TRBJ1-6; 8 bases are shared with TRBD1. This CDR3 has 15 amino acids. The germline V gene has CDR1 SGHKS and CDR2 YYEKEE (reference sequence). V shed 3 bases and J 6 bases; nucleotides not matched to a gene: 5. The CDR3 DNA is TGTGCCAGCAGCTATTATGACAGGGGTAATTCACCCCTCCACTTT. Amino acid sequence: CASSYYDRGNSPLHF. The whole variable domain, filled in from reference TRBV5-5 and TRBJ1-6, reads DAGVTQSPTHLIKTRGQQVTLRCSPISGHKSVSWYQQVLGQGPQFIFQYYEKEERGRGNFPDRFSARQFPNYSSELNVNALLLGDSALYLCASSYYDRGNSPLHFGNGTRLTVT.

This rearrangement joins TRBV10-3 to TRBJ2-7, with 9 positions matching TRBD2. Germline-derived CDR1 and CDR2 are ENHRY and SYGVKD. The CDR3 is 17 residues long. J was trimmed by 2 bases and V by 3 bases; bases with no gene match: 11. CDR3 protein: CAISESISGGRTYEQYF. DNA of the CDR3: TGTGCCATCAGTGAATCTATTAGCGGGGGCCGAACCTACGAGCAGTACTTC.

The gene calls are TRBV24-1 and TRBJ1-1; 8 bases align to TRBD1. The CDR3 spans 16 residues. After removal of 8 bases from V and 0 bases from J, the junction contained 10 bases not matched to a gene. From germline, CDR1 is KGHDR and CDR2 SFDVKD. CDR3 bases: TGTGCCACCACGAACAGGGGGGAGGGATTGAACACTGAAGCTTTCTTT. Protein sequence: CATTNRGEGLNTEAFF.

As to this clonotype: A much larger clone differs by one base, so this may be a read error. The chain uses TRBV19 and TRBJ1-6; 11 bases align to TRBD1. This CDR3 has 13 residues. Germline V gene data show CDR1 as LNHDA and CDR2 as SQIVND (reference sequence). J was trimmed by 10 bases and V by 8 bases; bases with no gene match: 4. The CDR3 sequence: CASRDRGGSPLHF. The CDR3 DNA reads as TGTGCCAGTCGGGACAGGGGGGGCTCACCCCTCCACTTT. Looking up the rest from reference TRBV19 and TRBJ1-6 gives the full variable domain: DGGITQSPKYLFRKEGQNVTLSCEQNLNHDAMYWYRQDPGQGLRLIYYSQIVNDFQKGDIAEGYSVSREKKESFPLTVTSAQKNPTAFYLCASRDRGGSPLHFGNGTRLTVT.

J is TRBJ1-6 and V is TRBV25-1, with 9 bases aligning to TRBD1. This CDR3 region has 15 residues. Germline values: CDR1 MGHDK, CDR2 SYGVNS. The junction had 5 bases not matched to a gene; V was cut back by 4 bases and J by 7 bases. In DNA form, the CDR3 reads TGTGCCAGCAGTGGACGGACAGGGGTAAATTCACCCCTCCACTTT. Its protein product is CASSGRTGVNSPLHF. The entire variable domain, with the rest obtained from reference TRBV25-1 and TRBJ1-6, is as follows: EADIYQTPRYLVIGTGKKITLECSQTMGHDKMYWYQQDPGMELHLIHYSYGVNSTEKGDLSSESTVSRIRTEHFPLTLESARPSHTSQYLCASSGRTGVNSPLHFGNGTRLTVT.

This clonotype occurred many times. The rearrangement uses TRBV2 and TRBJ1-2; TRBD1 matches at 9 bases. Germline CDR1 reads SNHLY; CDR2 reads FYNNEI. After removal of 2 bases from V and 8 bases from J, the junction contained 12 bases not matched to a gene. The CDR3 spans 16 residues. CDR3 bases: TGTGCCAGCAGTGAACTCCTTTTACAGGGGGCAATCGGCTACACCTTC. Its protein is CASSELLLQGAIGYTF.

Ten or more counts support this clonotype. The V call is TRBV7-9, the J call TRBJ2-3, with TRBD1 matching over 8 bases. Germline values: CDR1 SEHNR, CDR2 FQNEAQ (reference sequence). This CDR3 contains 14 residues. V dropped 5 bases and J dropped 10; count of bases not matched to a gene: 11. DNA of the CDR3: TGTGCCAGCAGCCCGGGACAGGCCCGTTTTGCGCAGTATTTT. Its protein product is CASSPGQARFAQYF.

V is TRBV24-1 and J is TRBJ1-4; a weak D match, TRBD1 (5 bases). Trimming removed 5 bases at V and 4 bases at J, with 7 bases between. This CDR3 is built from 13 residues. Germline V CDR1 and CDR2: KGHDR, SFDVKD. The CDR3 DNA is TGTGCCACCAGTGCGGGGGGTAATGAAAAACTGTTTTTT. It translates to CATSAGGNEKLFF.